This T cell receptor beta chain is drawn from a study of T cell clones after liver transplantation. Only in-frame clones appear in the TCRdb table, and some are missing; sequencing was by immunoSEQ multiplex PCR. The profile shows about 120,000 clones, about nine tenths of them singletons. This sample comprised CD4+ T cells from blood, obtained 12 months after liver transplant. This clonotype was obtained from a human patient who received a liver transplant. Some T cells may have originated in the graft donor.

This CDR3 reads CACGLGSVAFF. The CDR3 bases are TGTGCCTGCGGGCTGGGTTCAGTAGCTTTCTTT. The chain joins TRBV30 to TRBJ1-1; D is undetermined. CDR1 and CDR2 (germline): GTSNPN, SVGIG (reference sequence). The CDR3 covers 11 residues. The V end lost 6 bases, the J end lost 10 bases, and 15 bases lay between the germline ends.